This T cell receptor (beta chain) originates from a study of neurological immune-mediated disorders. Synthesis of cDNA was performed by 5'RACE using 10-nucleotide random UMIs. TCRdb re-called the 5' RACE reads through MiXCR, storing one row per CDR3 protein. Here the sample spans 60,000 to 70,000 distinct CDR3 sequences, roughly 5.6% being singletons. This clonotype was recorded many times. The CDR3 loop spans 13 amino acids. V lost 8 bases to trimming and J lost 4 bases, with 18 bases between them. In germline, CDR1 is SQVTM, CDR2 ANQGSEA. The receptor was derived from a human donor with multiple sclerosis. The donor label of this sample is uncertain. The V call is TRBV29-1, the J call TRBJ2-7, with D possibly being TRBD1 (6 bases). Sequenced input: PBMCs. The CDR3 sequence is CSPDRLKKYEQYF. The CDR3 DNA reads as TGCAGCCCTGACAGGTTAAAGAAATACGAGCAGTACTTC.